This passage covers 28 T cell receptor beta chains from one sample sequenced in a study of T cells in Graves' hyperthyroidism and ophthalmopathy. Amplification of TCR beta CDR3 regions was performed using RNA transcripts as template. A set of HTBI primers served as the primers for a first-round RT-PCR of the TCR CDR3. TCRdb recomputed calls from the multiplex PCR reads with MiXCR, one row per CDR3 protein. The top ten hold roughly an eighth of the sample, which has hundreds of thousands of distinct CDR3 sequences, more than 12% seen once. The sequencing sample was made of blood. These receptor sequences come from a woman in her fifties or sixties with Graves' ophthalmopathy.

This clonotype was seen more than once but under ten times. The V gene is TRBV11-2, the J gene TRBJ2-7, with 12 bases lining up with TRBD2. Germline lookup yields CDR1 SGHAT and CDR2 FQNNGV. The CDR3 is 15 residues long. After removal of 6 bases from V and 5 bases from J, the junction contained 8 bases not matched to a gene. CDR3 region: CASRRTSGTGHEQYF. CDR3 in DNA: TGTGCCAGCAGAAGGACTAGCGGGACTGGGCACGAGCAGTACTTC.

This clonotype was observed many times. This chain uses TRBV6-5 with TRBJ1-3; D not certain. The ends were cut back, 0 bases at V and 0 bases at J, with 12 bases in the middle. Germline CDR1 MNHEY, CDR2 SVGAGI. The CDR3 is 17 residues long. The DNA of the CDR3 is TGTGCCAGCAGTTACTCGATCTCGCCTAACTCTGGAAACACCATATATTTT. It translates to CASSYSISPNSGNTIYF.

CDR3: CSGPDTQYF. The DNA for the CDR3 is TGCAGTGGCCCAGATACGCAGTATTTT. V gene TRBV20-1 combines with J gene TRBJ2-3; D is ambiguous. The V end was cut by 7 bases, the J end by 4 bases, with 3 bases between. Germline CDR1 DFQATT, CDR2 SNEGSKA (reference sequence). This CDR3 is built from 9 residues.

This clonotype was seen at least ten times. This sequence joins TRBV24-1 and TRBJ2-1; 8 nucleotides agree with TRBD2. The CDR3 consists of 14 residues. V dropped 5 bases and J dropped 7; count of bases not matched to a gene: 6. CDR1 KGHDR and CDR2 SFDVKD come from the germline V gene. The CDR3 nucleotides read TGTGCCACCAGTGTGGAAGCGGGAGTTAATGAGCAGTTCTTC. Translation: CATSVEAGVNEQFF.

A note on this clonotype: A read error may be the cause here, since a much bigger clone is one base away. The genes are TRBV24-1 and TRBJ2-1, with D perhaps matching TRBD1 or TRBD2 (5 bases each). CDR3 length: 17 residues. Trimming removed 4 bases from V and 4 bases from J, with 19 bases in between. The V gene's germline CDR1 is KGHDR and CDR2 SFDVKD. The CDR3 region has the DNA TGTGCCACCAGTGACACCGGGACCACTGTAGGTTACAATGAGCAGTTCTTC. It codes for CATSDTGTTVGYNEQFF.

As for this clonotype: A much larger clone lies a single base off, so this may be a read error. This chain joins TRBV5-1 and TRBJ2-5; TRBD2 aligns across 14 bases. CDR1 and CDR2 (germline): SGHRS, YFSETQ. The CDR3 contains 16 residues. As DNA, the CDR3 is TGCGCCCGCAGCTCAGGGACTAGCGGGAGACAAGAGACCCAGTACTTC. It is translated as CARSSGTSGRQETQYF. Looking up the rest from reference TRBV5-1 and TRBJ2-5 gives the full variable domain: KAGVTQTPRYLIKTRGQQVTLSCSPISGHRSVSWYQQTPGQGLQFLFEYFSETQRNKGNFPGRFSGRQFSNSRSEMNVSTLELGDSALYLCARSSGTSGRQETQYFGPGTRLLVL.

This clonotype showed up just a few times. The chain's CDR3 is CASSSGGPSTDTQYF. In nucleotides, the CDR3 is TGTGCCAGCAGCTCCGGAGGGCCCAGCACAGATACGCAGTATTTT. The chain combines TRBV27 with TRBJ2-3; possible D gene TRBD2, 6 bases. Trimming took off 6 bases at V and 0 bases at J, with 13 bases between the two ends. From germline, CDR1 is MNHEY and CDR2 SMNVEV (reference sequence). CDR3 length: 15 amino acids.

In nucleotides, the CDR3 is TGCAGTGCTGGGGGACAGGGAAGGCCTGACGAGCAGTACTTC. Amino acids: CSAGGQGRPDEQYF. The chain couples TRBV20-1 to TRBJ2-7, with 9 nucleotides matching TRBD1. Germline loops: CDR1 DFQATT, CDR2 SNEGSKA (reference sequence). The CDR3 is made up of 14 amino acids. V was pared by 5 bases and J by 5 bases, with 10 bases of the junction left unmatched.

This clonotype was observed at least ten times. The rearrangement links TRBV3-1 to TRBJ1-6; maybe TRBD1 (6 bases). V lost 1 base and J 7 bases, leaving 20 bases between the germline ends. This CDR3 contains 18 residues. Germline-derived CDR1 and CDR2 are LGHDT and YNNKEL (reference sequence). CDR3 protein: CASSQVIRRTVGNSPLHF. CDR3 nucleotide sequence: TGTGCCAGCAGCCAAGTGATAAGAAGGACAGTTGGGAATTCACCCCTCCACTTT.

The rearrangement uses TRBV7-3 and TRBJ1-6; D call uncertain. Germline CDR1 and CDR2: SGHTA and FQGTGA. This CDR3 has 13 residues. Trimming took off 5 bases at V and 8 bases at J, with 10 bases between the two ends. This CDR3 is CASSQHWDSPLHF. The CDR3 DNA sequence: TGTGCCAGCAGCCAGCACTGGGATTCACCCCTCCACTTT.

This chain's CDR3 is CASSFRGFSYEQYF. The CDR3, as DNA: TGTGCCAGCAGTTTCCGGGGGTTCTCCTACGAGCAGTACTTC. The chain links TRBV28 to TRBJ2-7; a possible D gene is TRBD2 (6 bases). The CDR3 totals 14 residues. The germline V gene encodes CDR1 MDHEN and CDR2 SYDVKM. V lost 3 bases and J lost 0, with 9 bases in between.

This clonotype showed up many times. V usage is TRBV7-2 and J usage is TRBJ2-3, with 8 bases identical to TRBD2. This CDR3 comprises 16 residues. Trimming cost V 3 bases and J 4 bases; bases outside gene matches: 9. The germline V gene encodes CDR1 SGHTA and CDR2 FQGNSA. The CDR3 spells CASSFSVGGRPDTQYF. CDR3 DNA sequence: TGTGCCAGCAGCTTCTCGGTTGGCGGGAGGCCAGATACGCAGTATTTT.

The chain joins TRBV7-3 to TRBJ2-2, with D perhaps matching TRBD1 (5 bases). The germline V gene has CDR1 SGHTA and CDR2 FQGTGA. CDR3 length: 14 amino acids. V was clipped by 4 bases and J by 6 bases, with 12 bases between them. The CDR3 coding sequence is TGTGCCAGCAGCTCGCAGGGCCACCCCGGGGAGCTGTTTTTT. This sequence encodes CASSSQGHPGELFF.

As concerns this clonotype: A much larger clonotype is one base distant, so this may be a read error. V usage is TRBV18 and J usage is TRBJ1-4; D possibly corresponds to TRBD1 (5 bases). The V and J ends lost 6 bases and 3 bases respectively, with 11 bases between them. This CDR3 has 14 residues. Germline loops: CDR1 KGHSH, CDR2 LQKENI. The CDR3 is CASSQQASNEKLFF. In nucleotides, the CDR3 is TGTGCCAGCTCTCAACAGGCTTCTAATGAAAAACTGTTTTTT.

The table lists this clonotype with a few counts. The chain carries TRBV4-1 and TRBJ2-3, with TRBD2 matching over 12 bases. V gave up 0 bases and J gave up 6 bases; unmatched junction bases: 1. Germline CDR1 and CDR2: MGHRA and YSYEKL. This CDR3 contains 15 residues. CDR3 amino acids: CASSQDTSGRDTQYF. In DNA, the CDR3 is TGCGCCAGCAGCCAAGATACTAGCGGGAGGGATACGCAGTATTTT.

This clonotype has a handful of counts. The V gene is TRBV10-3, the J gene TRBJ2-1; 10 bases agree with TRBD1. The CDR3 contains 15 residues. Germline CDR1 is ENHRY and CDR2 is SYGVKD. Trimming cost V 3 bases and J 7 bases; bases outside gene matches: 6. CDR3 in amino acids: CAISDGTGALNEQFF. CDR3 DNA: TGTGCCATCAGTGATGGGACAGGGGCTCTTAATGAGCAGTTCTTC.

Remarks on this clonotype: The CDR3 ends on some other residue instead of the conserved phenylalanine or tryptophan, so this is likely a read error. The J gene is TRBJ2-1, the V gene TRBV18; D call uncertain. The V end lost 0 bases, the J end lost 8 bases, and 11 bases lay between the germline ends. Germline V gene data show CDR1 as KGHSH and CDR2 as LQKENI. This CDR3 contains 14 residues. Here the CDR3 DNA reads TGTGCCAGCTCACCACCGTTCGTGGGCCATGAGCAGTTCCTC. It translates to CASSPPFVGHEQFL.

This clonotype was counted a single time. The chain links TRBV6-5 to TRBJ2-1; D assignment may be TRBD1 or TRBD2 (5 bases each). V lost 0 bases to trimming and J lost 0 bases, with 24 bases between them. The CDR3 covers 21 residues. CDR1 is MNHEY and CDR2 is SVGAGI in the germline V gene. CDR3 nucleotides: TGTGCCAGCAGTTACTCGAACAGGAGGTGGTGGGAGCTGAGCTCCTACAATGAGCAGTTCTTC. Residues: CASSYSNRRWWELSSYNEQFF.

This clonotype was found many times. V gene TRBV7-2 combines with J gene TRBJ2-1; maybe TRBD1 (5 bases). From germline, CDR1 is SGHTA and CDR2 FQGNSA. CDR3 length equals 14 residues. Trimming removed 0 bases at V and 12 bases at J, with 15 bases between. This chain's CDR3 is CASSLAGPPQGQFF. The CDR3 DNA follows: TGTGCCAGCAGCTTAGCAGGACCCCCGCAGGGGCAGTTCTTC. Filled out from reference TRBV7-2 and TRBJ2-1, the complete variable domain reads GAGVSQSPSNKVTEKGKDVELRCDPISGHTALYWYRQSLGQGLEFLIYFQGNSAPDKSGLPSDRFSAERTGGSVSTLTIQRTQQEDSAVYLCASSLAGPPQGQFFGPGTRLTVL.

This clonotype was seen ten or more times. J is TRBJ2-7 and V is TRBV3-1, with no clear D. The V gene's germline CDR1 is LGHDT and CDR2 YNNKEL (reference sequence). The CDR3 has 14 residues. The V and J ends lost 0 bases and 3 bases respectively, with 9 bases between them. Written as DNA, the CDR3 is TGTGCCAGCAGCCAAGATCTTCGAGGCTACGAGCAGTACTTC. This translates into CASSQDLRGYEQYF.

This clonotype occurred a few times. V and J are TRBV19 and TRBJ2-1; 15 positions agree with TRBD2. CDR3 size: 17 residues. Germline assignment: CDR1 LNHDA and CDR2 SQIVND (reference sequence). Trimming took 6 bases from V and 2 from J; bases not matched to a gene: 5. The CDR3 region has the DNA TGTGCCAGTAGGGAGGGACTAGCGGGAGGAGCCTACAATGAGCAGTTCTTC. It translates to CASREGLAGGAYNEQFF.

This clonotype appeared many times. Here the CDR3 DNA reads TGTGCCACCAGTGACCCCCGTCGTCCTTACAATGAGCAGTTCTTC. Translated, it gives CATSDPRRPYNEQFF. The chain carries TRBV24-1 and TRBJ2-1; D uncertain. The CDR3 is 15 residues long. V was clipped by 4 bases and J by 4 bases, with 13 bases between them. The germline gives CDR1 KGHDR, CDR2 SFDVKD.

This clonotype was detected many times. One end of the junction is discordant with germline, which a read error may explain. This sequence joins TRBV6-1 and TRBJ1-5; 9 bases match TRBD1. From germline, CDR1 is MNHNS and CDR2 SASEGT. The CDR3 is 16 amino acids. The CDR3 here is CASREGSGTGYQPQHF. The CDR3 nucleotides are TGTGCCAGCAGGGAAGGATCTGGGACAGGGTATCAGCCCCAGCATTTT.

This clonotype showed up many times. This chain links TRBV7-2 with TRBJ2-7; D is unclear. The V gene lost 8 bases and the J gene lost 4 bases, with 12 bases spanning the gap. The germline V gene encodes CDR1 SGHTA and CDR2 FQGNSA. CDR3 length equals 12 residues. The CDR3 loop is CASRAPLYEQYF. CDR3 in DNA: TGTGCCAGCCGGGCCCCGTTGTACGAGCAGTACTTC.

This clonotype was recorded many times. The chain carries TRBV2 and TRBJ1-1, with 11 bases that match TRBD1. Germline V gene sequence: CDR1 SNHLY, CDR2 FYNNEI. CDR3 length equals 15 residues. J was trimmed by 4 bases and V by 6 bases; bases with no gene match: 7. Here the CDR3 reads CASRDTGTGGTEAFF. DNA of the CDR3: TGTGCCAGCAGAGACACCGGGACAGGGGGCACTGAAGCTTTCTTT.

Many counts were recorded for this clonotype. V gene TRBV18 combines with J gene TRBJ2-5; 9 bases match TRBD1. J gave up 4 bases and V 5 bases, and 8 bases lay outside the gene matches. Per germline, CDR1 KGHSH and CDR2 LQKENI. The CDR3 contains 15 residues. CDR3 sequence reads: CASSTSQGARETQYF. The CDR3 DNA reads TGTGCCAGCTCAACCTCACAGGGGGCGCGAGAGACCCAGTACTTC.

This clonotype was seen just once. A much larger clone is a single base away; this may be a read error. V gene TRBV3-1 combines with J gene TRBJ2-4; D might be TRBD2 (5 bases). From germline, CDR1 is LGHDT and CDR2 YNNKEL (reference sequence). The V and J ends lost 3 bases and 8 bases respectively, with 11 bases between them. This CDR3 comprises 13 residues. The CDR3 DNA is TGTGCCAGCAGCCAGGTACTAGTTGACATTCAGTACTTC. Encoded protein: CASSQVLVDIQYF.

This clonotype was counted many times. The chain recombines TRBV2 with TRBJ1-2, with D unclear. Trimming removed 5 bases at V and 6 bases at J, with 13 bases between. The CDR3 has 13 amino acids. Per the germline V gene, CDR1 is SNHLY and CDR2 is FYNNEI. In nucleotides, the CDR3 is TGTGCCAGCAGTAAGAGGTCCCCGGATGGCTACACCTTC. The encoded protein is CASSKRSPDGYTF.